This passage covers 23 T cell receptor beta chains from one sample sequenced in a study of radiation and T cells in renal cell carcinoma. The assay was immunoSEQ multiplex PCR, and TCRdb's table has in-frame clones only and misses some. In the table there are approximately 85,000 clones, around 89% of which are singletons. Time point specified: blood 4 weeks post-SBRT, at nephrectomy. Treatment here: 15 Gy SBRT to primary tumor, nephrectomy 4 weeks later. The sequencing used blood, collected from a patient whose treatment included radiotherapy and nephrectomy. The receptor set was obtained from a woman between 65 and 79 years old with renal cell carcinoma.

CDR3 protein: CASSLSGTGDYNYEQYF. In DNA, the CDR3 is TGTGCCAGCAGTCTTTCTGGGACAGGCGATTATAACTACGAGCAGTACTTC. The chain links TRBV28 to TRBJ2-7, with TRBD1 identical over 8 bases. The length of the CDR3 is 17 residues. J gave up 3 bases and V 5 bases, and 15 bases lay outside the gene matches. Per the germline V gene, CDR1 is MDHEN and CDR2 is SYDVKM. Using reference TRBV28 and TRBJ2-7 for the parts outside the CDR3, the full variable domain is DVKVTQSSRYLVKRTGEKVFLECVQDMDHENMFWYRQDPGLGLRLIYFSYDVKMKEKGDIPEGYSVSREKKERFSLILESASTNQTSMYLCASSLSGTGDYNYEQYFGPGTRLTVT.

This chain uses TRBV5-4 with TRBJ1-2; D unclear. V lost 0 bases and J lost 6, with 9 bases in between. Germline CDR1 is SGHNT and CDR2 is YYREEE (reference sequence). This CDR3 is 13 amino acids long. The CDR3 DNA follows: TGTGCCAGCAGCTTGGACCGGGATAATGGCTACACCTTC. It codes for CASSLDRDNGYTF.

The CDR3 DNA sequence: TGCAGCGTTAGGACAGCCTACGAGCAGTACTTC. Protein product: CSVRTAYEQYF. V usage is TRBV29-1 and J usage is TRBJ2-7, with D possibly being TRBD1 (6 bases). Germline V gives CDR1 SQVTM, CDR2 ANQGSEA. The V gene lost 5 bases and the J gene lost 2 bases, with 7 bases spanning the gap. The CDR3 sequence is 11 residues long.

V usage is TRBV2 and J usage is TRBJ1-1, with D possibly TRBD1 on 5 matching bases. The CDR3 runs to 12 residues. The V gene's germline CDR1 is SNHLY and CDR2 FYNNEI. Trimming pared 1 base from V and 7 bases from J, leaving 7 bases between. The CDR3 sequence: CASSEDRGEAFF. The CDR3, as DNA: TGTGCCAGCAGTGAAGATAGGGGTGAAGCTTTCTTT.

The V call is TRBV5-1, the J call TRBJ2-7; 7 positions match TRBD1. Germline trimming cut 5 bases from V and 6 bases from J; bases unmatched to any gene: 5. The CDR3 has 12 amino acids. Germline V CDR1 and CDR2: SGHRS, YFSETQ. Here the CDR3 reads CASSSTGTEQYF. The CDR3 DNA is TGCGCCAGCAGTTCGACAGGGACCGAGCAGTACTTC. The full variable domain, with the rest looked up from reference TRBV5-1 and TRBJ2-7, is KAGVTQTPRYLIKTRGQQVTLSCSPISGHRSVSWYQQTPGQGLQFLFEYFSETQRNKGNFPGRFSGRQFSNSRSEMNVSTLELGDSALYLCASSSTGTEQYFGPGTRLTVT.

The rearrangement links TRBV13 to TRBJ2-1; TRBD2 is a possible D gene (6 bases). This CDR3 contains 15 residues. Per the germline V gene, CDR1 is PRHDT and CDR2 is FYEKMQ (reference sequence). Trimming removed 1 base from V and 4 bases from J, with 11 bases in between. This chain's CDR3 is CASSLVKEGYNEQFF. The CDR3 coding sequence is TGTGCCAGCAGCTTAGTTAAGGAGGGGTACAATGAGCAGTTCTTC.

This chain joins TRBV5-1 and TRBJ2-2; TRBD1 matches 9 bases. Looked up from germline, CDR1 is SGHRS and CDR2 is YFSETQ. This CDR3 is built from 12 residues. After removal of 4 bases from V and 11 bases from J, the junction contained 3 bases not matched to a gene. The CDR3 spells CASSVDRGELFF. CDR3 coding DNA: TGCGCCAGCAGCGTGGACAGGGGAGAGCTGTTTTTT.

The rearrangement uses TRBV5-4 and TRBJ2-7, with TRBD2 matching 8 bases. The CDR3 is made up of 18 amino acids. Unmatched junction bases numbered 17, after V lost 4 bases and J lost 2 bases. Germline loops: CDR1 SGHNT, CDR2 YYREEE (reference sequence). CDR3 region: CASSPHSVAGRFTYEQYF. In DNA, the CDR3 is TGTGCCAGCAGCCCCCATTCCGTAGCGGGACGATTCACCTACGAGCAGTACTTC.

This chain joins TRBV25-1 and TRBJ1-4; 7 bases fit TRBD1. The germline V gene encodes CDR1 MGHDK and CDR2 SYGVNS. The CDR3 has 16 residues. Trimming at V came to 1 base and at J to 5 bases, leaving 7 bases not matched to a gene. The CDR3 sequence is CASSELGGQNNEKLFF. The CDR3 DNA follows: TGTGCCAGCAGTGAATTGGGGGGACAGAACAATGAAAAACTGTTTTTT.

The chain is built from TRBV7-9 and TRBJ1-1; perhaps TRBD1 as D (6 bases). CDR1 SEHNR and CDR2 FQNEAQ come from the germline V gene (reference sequence). The CDR3 is 16 amino acids. Between the trimmed V and J ends, which lost 1 base and 0 bases, there was a span of 12 bases. The CDR3 bases are TGTGCCAGCAGCTTAGGTAGGACAGAAATGAACACTGAAGCTTTCTTT. Translation: CASSLGRTEMNTEAFF.

The chain is built from TRBV4-3 and TRBJ1-3; possibly TRBD1 for D (5 bases). Trimming cost V 0 bases and J 4 bases, with 16 bases left between them. The CDR3 is made up of 17 amino acids. The germline V gene has CDR1 LGHNA and CDR2 YSLEER. Here the CDR3 reads CASSQEGLGATGNTIYF. CDR3 bases: TGCGCCAGCAGCCAAGAGGGGCTAGGGGCGACAGGAAACACCATATATTTT.

The rearrangement joins TRBV7-3 to TRBJ2-2; the D is unclear. Trimming stripped 1 base from V and 7 bases from J, with 13 bases between. CDR3 length: 15 amino acids. The germline CDR1 and CDR2 sequences are SGHTA and FQGTGA. DNA of the CDR3: TGTGCCAGCAGCTTAAGCCCCCTTGGGTACGGGGAGCTGTTTTTT. It specifies CASSLSPLGYGELFF.

The chain carries TRBV28 and TRBJ1-2; D is perhaps TRBD1 (5 bases). With 3 bases removed from V and 5 bases from J, the gap between germline ends came to 10 bases. CDR3 length: 13 residues. Germline V lookup: CDR1 MDHEN, CDR2 SYDVKM. CDR3 amino acids: CASSLRGRYGYTF. The CDR3 DNA reads as TGTGCCAGCAGTTTGCGGGGGAGATATGGCTACACCTTC.

This clone showed up just once. J is TRBJ2-1 and V is TRBV4-1; tentative D call: TRBD2 (7 bases). V lost 1 base and J 6 bases, leaving 13 bases between the germline ends. The CDR3 extends over 15 amino acids. CDR1 is MGHRA, CDR2 YSYEKL, per germline. The CDR3 DNA sequence: TGCGCCAGCAGCCAAGGCCCGAGGGGGGGCAATGAGCAGTTCTTC. This gives the protein CASSQGPRGGNEQFF.

This chain joins TRBV9 and TRBJ1-6; 7 nucleotides match TRBD1. V shed 4 bases and J 9 bases; nucleotides not matched to a gene: 7. The CDR3 totals 14 residues. The germline V gene encodes CDR1 SGDLS and CDR2 YYNGEE. The CDR3 nucleotides read TGTGCCAGCAGCAGACAGGGTAGGGGTTCACCCCTCCACTTT. This gives the protein CASSRQGRGSPLHF.

The chain uses TRBV5-6 and TRBJ2-6; TRBD1 might be the D (6 bases). CDR1 and CDR2 (germline): SGHDT, YYEEEE. CDR3 length: 15 residues. Trimming left V 4 bases short and J 3 bases short, with 11 bases between. The CDR3 protein is CASSIRGYGANVLTF. In nucleotides, the CDR3 is TGTGCCAGCAGCATCAGGGGTTATGGGGCCAACGTCCTGACTTTC.

CDR3 nucleotides: TGCGCCAGCAGCTTGGCCGATGATGGCTACACCTTC. Translating gives CASSLADDGYTF. The chain joins TRBV5-1 to TRBJ1-2; unclear D gene. Germline CDR1 is SGHRS and CDR2 is YFSETQ. The V end lost 0 bases, the J end lost 6 bases, and 6 bases lay between the germline ends. CDR3 size: 12 residues.

This chain joins TRBV5-6 and TRBJ1-1; a weak D match, TRBD1 (5 bases). The ends were cut back, 1 base at V and 5 bases at J, with 9 bases in the middle. Germline CDR1 reads SGHDT; CDR2 reads YYEEEE. This CDR3 region has 13 residues. The CDR3 protein is CASSLLGGTEAFF. CDR3 coding DNA: TGTGCCAGCAGCTTGTTGGGGGGGACTGAAGCTTTCTTT.

The rearrangement links TRBV2 to TRBJ2-1; D not certain. The CDR3 is 12 residues long. Germline CDR1 SNHLY, CDR2 FYNNEI. V was cut by 1 base and J by 8 bases, with 6 bases left in between. CDR3 sequence: CASSEGWDEQFF. CDR3 nucleotides: TGTGCCAGCAGTGAAGGTTGGGATGAGCAGTTCTTC.

The chain employs TRBV5-1 and TRBJ1-2, with 8 bases lining up with TRBD1. The germline V gene encodes CDR1 SGHRS and CDR2 YFSETQ. V shed 0 bases and J 4 bases; nucleotides not matched to a gene: 5. The CDR3 covers 15 residues. CDR3 nucleotides: TGCGCCAGCAGCTTGGCCCAGGGGGCAGCCTATGGCTACACCTTC. Its protein is CASSLAQGAAYGYTF.

The chain links TRBV11-1 to TRBJ2-1; 7 nucleotides line up with TRBD2. CDR1 and CDR2 (germline): SGHAT, FQDESV (reference sequence). CDR3 size: 13 residues. J lost 5 bases, V lost 8 bases, and 6 bases had no gene match. The CDR3, as DNA: TGTGCCAGCCATCGACGGGGGGACAATGAGCAGTTCTTC. It encodes CASHRRGDNEQFF.

The V and J genes are TRBV2 and TRBJ1-6; a possible D gene is TRBD1 (5 bases). V lost 0 bases to trimming and J lost 11 bases, with 17 bases between them. The germline V gene has CDR1 SNHLY and CDR2 FYNNEI. This CDR3 contains 16 residues. CDR3 bases: TGTGCCAGCAGTGAAGCGCTTCGACAGACGGGACCACCCCTCCACTTT. Its translation: CASSEALRQTGPPLHF.

The chain uses TRBV27 and TRBJ1-2; no clear D gene. V lost 6 bases, J lost 4 bases, and 18 bases lay in between. CDR1 is MNHEY, CDR2 SMNVEV, per germline (reference sequence). The length of the CDR3 is 15 residues. The DNA of the CDR3 is TGTGCCAGCAGCCCCGTGAGTGGTCGCTTCTATGGCTACACCTTC. Amino acid sequence: CASSPVSGRFYGYTF.